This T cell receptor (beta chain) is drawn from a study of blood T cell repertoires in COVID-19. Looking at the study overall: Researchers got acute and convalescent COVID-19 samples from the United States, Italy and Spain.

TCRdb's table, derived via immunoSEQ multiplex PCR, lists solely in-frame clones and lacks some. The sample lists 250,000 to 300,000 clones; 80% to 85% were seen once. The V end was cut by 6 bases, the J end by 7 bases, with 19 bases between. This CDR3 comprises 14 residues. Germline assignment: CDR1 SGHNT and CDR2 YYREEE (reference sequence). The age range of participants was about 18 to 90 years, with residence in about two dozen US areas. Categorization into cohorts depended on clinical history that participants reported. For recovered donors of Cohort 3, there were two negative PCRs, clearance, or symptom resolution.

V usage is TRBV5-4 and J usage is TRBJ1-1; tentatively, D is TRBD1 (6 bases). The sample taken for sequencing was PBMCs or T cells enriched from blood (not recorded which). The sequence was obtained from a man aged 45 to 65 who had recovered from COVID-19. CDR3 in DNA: TGTGCCAGCACCCCCGGGGGGGCAATCCTTGAAGCTTTCTTT. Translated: CASTPGGAILEAFF.